The 16 T cell receptor beta chains presented below share a single source sample, sequenced in a study of early T cells in non-severe SARS-CoV-2 infection (dated by TCRdb to the early 2020s). Library preparation used 5' RACE. Sequencing was performed on a NextSeq 500. TCRdb handled the public reads itself, with Q25 trimming in fastp and clone calling in MiXCR, and kept productive beta chains. Rows with a matching CDR3 protein are joined into one entry that keeps the most common DNA and genes. This sample lists tens of thousands of distinct CDR3 sequences; more than 4.5% were detected once. The ten largest make up approximately 5.7% of the sample. This specimen consisted of whole blood, obtained at baseline. Source of these receptors: an adult who was a healthcare worker with PCR-confirmed SARS-CoV-2 infection or an uninfected control (not recorded which).

This clonotype has ten or more counts. The DNA of the CDR3 is TGCGCCAGCAGCCAAGATCTCGCAGGGGGATCGGATACGCAGTATTTT. This translates into CASSQDLAGGSDTQYF. The V call is TRBV4-1, the J call TRBJ2-3, with 7 positions matching TRBD1. Germline CDR1 reads MGHRA; CDR2 reads YSYEKL. The ends lost 0 bases at V and 6 bases at J; junction bases unmatched: 9. There are 16 residues in the CDR3.

The rearrangement uses TRBV7-2 and TRBJ2-2, with 7 bases identical to TRBD1. The J segment lost 7 bases and the V segment lost 0 bases, leaving 5 bases of the junction unmatched. The V gene's germline CDR1 is SGHTA and CDR2 FQGNSA. The CDR3 contains 15 residues. The CDR3 DNA follows: TGTGCCAGCAGCTTAGCGTCAGGGGGTGGCGGGGAGCTGTTTTTT. The encoded protein is CASSLASGGGGELFF.

V usage is TRBV27 and J usage is TRBJ1-1; D may be TRBD1 (5 bases). Germline assignment: CDR1 MNHEY and CDR2 SMNVEV (reference sequence). Trimming took off 2 bases at V and 5 bases at J, with 12 bases between the two ends. This CDR3 is 14 amino acids long. The CDR3 loop reads CASSLVTEGTEAFF. In DNA, the CDR3 is TGTGCCAGCAGTTTAGTGACGGAGGGGACTGAAGCTTTCTTT.

There are many counts of this clonotype. This sequence joins TRBV10-1 and TRBJ1-1; no clear D gene. The ends were cut back, 7 bases at V and 10 bases at J, with 13 bases in the middle. Per the germline V gene, CDR1 is WNHNN and CDR2 is SYGVQD (reference sequence). The CDR3 loop spans 11 amino acids. The CDR3 DNA is TGCGCCAGCAATAGGAAAAAGGCAGCTTTCTTT. It translates to CASNRKKAAFF.

This clonotype was found many times. V usage is TRBV21-1 and J usage is TRBJ2-7. TRBV21-1 is marked as a pseudogene. This CDR3 has 16 amino acids. The CDR3 protein is CASNLVVETENYEQYV. The CDR3 coding sequence is TGTGCCAGCAACCTGGTCGTCGAGACGGAAAACTACGAGCAGTACGTC.

This clonotype was recorded a few times. The rearrangement joins TRBV7-2 to TRBJ2-7, with a possible D match to TRBD2 (6 bases). V dropped 5 bases and J dropped 6 bases, with 20 bases sitting between them. This CDR3 comprises 15 residues. The germline V gene encodes CDR1 SGHTA and CDR2 FQGNSA. CDR3 bases: TGTGCCAGCAGCATTTCGTTCGGCGGGACGGGCGAGCAGTACTTC. This encodes CASSISFGGTGEQYF.

The table lists this clonotype with a few counts. V and J are TRBV2 and TRBJ2-2; D ambiguous. V was clipped by 8 bases and J by 4 bases, with 11 bases between them. Germline V gene lookup returns CDR1 SNHLY and CDR2 FYNNEI. The CDR3 contains 13 residues. This chain's CDR3 is CASGGVGTGELFF. The CDR3 DNA sequence: TGTGCCAGCGGCGGAGTGGGCACCGGGGAGCTGTTTTTT. The complete variable domain, with remaining parts taken from reference TRBV2 and TRBJ2-2, reads EPEVTQTPSHQVTQMGQEVILRCVPISNHLYFYWYRQILGQKVEFLVSFYNNEISEKSEIFDDQFSVERPDGSNFTLKIRSTKLEDSAMYFCASGGVGTGELFFGEGSRLTVL.

This clonotype was counted ten times or more. This sequence joins TRBV11-2 and TRBJ2-7; D is ambiguous. The CDR3 contains 15 residues. Germline V gene lookup returns CDR1 SGHAT and CDR2 FQNNGV. V gave up 4 bases and J gave up 2 bases, with 15 bases separating them. The CDR3 sequence is CASSSRMYGAYEQYF. CDR3 DNA sequence: TGTGCCAGCAGCTCGAGGATGTATGGGGCCTACGAGCAGTACTTC.

A note on this clonotype: This could be a read error, since a much larger clone is one nucleotide away. The chain carries TRBV4-1 and TRBJ2-3, with D tentatively TRBD1 (5 bases). The CDR3 spans 15 residues. Per the germline V gene, CDR1 is MGHRA and CDR2 is YSYEKL. CDR3 region: CASRHEAWGTDMQYF. DNA for the CDR3: TGCGCCAGCAGACATGAAGCGTGGGGCACAGATATGCAGTATTTT.

This clonotype was detected a few times. The genes are TRBV5-6 and TRBJ1-3; no reliable D call. This CDR3 has 14 residues. Trimming cost V 6 bases and J 0 bases, with 10 bases left between them. Looked up from germline, CDR1 is SGHDT and CDR2 is YYEEEE. The CDR3 protein is CASTFDRSGNTIYF. The CDR3 bases are TGTGCCAGCACCTTTGATCGCTCTGGAAACACCATATATTTT.

This clonotype was found many times. The CDR3 loop reads CASSPGQGNQPQHF. DNA of the CDR3: TGTGCCAGCAGCCCGGGACAAGGCAATCAGCCCCAGCATTTT. V usage is TRBV7-2 and J usage is TRBJ1-5; tentative D call: TRBD1 (6 bases). The CDR3 has 14 amino acids. In germline, CDR1 is SGHTA, CDR2 FQGNSA. Trimming pared 5 bases from V and 2 bases from J, leaving 10 bases between. Filled out from reference TRBV7-2 and TRBJ1-5, the complete variable domain reads GAGVSQSPSNKVTEKGKDVELRCDPISGHTALYWYRQSLGQGLEFLIYFQGNSAPDKSGLPSDRFSAERTGGSVSTLTIQRTQQEDSAVYLCASSPGQGNQPQHFGDGTRLSIL.

Concerning this clonotype: In this CDR3 the conserved last residue, phenylalanine or tryptophan, is missing, so a read error is likely. CDR3 region: CASSLMTGGNSPLHL. CDR3 nucleotide sequence: TGTGCCAGCAGCTTAATGACAGGGGGGAATTCACCCCTCCACCTT. The chain has TRBV11-2 and TRBJ1-6; TRBD1 matches 9 bases. V was clipped by 2 bases and J by 7 bases; unmatched bases: 3. The germline CDR1 and CDR2 sequences are SGHAT and FQNNGV. The CDR3 contains 15 residues.

This sequence joins TRBV29-1 and TRBJ2-1, with D unresolved. V dropped 1 base and J dropped 10 bases, with 11 bases sitting between them. Germline CDR1 reads SQVTM; CDR2 reads ANQGSEA. The CDR3 loop spans 12 amino acids. CDR3 coding DNA: TGCAGCGTTGAAGTCCCTCCTGTCGAGCAGTTCTTC. Its protein product is CSVEVPPVEQFF.

This clonotype appeared many times. This chain uses TRBV7-9 with TRBJ1-1, with D perhaps TRBD1 (6 bases). V was shortened by 1 base and J by 5 bases, with 11 bases between the two germline ends. CDR1 SEHNR and CDR2 FQNEAQ come from the germline V gene (reference sequence). This CDR3 region has 14 residues. The CDR3 sequence: CASSLVQGWTEAFF. The CDR3 nucleotides are TGTGCCAGCAGCTTAGTACAGGGATGGACTGAAGCTTTCTTT.

This clonotype occurred many times. The genes are TRBV20-1 and TRBJ2-3, with D uncertain. CDR3 size: 16 residues. V was trimmed by 5 bases and J by 0 bases, leaving 18 bases between them. Germline CDR1 and CDR2: DFQATT and SNEGSKA (reference sequence). CDR3 protein: CSAGRGSVSSTDTQYF. CDR3 coding DNA: TGCAGTGCTGGCAGAGGTTCAGTTTCTAGCACAGATACGCAGTATTTT.

This clonotype was observed many times. The chain recombines TRBV7-2 with TRBJ2-5, with TRBD2 matching over 8 bases. CDR3 length: 15 residues. V lost 1 base, J lost 5 bases, and 6 bases stayed unmatched. Germline V gene sequence: CDR1 SGHTA, CDR2 FQGNSA. The DNA for the CDR3 is TGTGCCAGCAGCTTAGTTGCGGGAGGCACCGAGACCCAGTACTTC. Its translation is CASSLVAGGTETQYF.